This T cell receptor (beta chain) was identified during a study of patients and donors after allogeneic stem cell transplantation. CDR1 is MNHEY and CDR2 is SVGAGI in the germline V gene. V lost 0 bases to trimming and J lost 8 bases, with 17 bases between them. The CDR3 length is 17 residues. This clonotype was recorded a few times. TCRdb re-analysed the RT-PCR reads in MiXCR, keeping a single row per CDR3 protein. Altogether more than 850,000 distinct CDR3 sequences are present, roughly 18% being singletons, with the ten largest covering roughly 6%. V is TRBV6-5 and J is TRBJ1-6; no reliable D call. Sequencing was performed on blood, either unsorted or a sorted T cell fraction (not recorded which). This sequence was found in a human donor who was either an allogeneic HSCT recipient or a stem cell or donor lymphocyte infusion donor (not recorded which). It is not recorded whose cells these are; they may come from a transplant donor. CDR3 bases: TGTGCCAGCAGTTACTCGATGGCGGAGTACGACCATTCACCCCTCCACTTT. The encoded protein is CASSYSMAEYDHSPLHF.